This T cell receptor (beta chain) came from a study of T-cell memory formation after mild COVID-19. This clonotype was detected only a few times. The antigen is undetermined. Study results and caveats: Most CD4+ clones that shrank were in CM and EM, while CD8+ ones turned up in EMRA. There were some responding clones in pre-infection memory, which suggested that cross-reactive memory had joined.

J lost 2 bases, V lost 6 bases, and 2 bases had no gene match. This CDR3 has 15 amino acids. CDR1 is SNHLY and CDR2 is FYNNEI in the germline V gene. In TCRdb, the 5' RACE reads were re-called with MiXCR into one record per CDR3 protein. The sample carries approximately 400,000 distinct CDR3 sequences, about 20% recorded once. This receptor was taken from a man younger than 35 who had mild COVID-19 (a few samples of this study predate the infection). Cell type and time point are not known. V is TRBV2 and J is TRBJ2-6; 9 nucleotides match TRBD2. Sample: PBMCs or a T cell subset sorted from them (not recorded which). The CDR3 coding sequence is TGTGCCAGCAGCCGACTAGCGGCTGGGGCCAACGTCCTGACTTTC. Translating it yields CASSRLAAGANVLTF.